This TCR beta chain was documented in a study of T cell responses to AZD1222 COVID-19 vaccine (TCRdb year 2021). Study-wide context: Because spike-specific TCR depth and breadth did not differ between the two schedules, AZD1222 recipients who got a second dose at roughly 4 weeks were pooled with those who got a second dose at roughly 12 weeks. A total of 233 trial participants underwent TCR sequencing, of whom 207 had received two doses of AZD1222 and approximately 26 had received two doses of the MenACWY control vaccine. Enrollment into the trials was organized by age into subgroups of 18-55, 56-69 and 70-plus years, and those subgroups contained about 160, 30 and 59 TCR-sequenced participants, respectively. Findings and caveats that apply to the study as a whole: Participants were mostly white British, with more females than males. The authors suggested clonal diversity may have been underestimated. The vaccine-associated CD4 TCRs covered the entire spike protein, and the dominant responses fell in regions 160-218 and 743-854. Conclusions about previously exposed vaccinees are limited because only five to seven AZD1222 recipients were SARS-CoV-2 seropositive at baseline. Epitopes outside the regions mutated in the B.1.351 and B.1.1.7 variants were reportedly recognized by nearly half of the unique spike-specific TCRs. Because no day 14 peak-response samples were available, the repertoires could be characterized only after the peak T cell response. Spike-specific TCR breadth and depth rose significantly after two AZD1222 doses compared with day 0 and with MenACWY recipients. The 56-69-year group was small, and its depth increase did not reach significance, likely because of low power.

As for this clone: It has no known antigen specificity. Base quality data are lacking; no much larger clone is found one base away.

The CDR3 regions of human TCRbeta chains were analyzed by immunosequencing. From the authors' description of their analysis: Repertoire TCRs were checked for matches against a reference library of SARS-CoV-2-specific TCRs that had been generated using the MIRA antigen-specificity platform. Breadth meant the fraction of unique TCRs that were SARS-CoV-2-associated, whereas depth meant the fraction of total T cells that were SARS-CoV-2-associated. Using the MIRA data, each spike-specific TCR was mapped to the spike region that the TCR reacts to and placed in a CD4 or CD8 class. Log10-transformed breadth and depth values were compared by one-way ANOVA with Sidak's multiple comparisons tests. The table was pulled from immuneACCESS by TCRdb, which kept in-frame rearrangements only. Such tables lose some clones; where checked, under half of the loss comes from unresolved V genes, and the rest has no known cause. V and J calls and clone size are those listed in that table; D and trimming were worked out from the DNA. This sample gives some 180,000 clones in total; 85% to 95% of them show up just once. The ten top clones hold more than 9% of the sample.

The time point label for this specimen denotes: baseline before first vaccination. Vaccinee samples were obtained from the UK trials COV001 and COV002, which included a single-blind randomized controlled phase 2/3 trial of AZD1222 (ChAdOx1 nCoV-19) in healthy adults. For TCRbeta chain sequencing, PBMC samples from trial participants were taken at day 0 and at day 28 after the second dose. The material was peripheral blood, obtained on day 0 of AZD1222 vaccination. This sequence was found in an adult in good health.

The CDR3 amino acid sequence is: CASSPSESGELFF. The nucleotides are TGCGCCAGCAGCCCTAGCGAAAGCGGGGAGCTGTTTTTT. Recombination connected TRBV5-1 to TRBJ2-2; tentative D gene TRBD2, with 6 bases matching. V sheds 4 bases and J sheds 7 bases, leaving 11 bases between their ends. The CDR3 spans 13 residues, from the cysteine through the phenylalanine. The retained sequence is limited to the CDR3, 39 bases, with the frame set at the first base. CDR1 and CDR2, per the germline V gene, are SGHRS and YFSETQ. With the rest looked up from the reference TRBV5-1 and TRBJ2-2 genes rather than sequenced, the full variable domain is KAGVTQTPRYLIKTRGQQVTLSCSPISGHRSVSWYQQTPGQGLQFLFEYFSETQRNKGNFPGRFSGRQFSNSRSEMNVSTLELGDSALYLCASSPSESGELFFGEGSRLTVL.